Presented here are 19 T cell receptor beta chains from one specimen sequenced in a study of blood T cell repertoires in COVID-19. Measured with immunoSEQ multiplex PCR; TCRdb has only the in-frame clones, and not every one. The profile covers approximately 31,000 clones, with roughly nine tenths appearing a single time and less than 15% taken by the ten largest. Sequenced input: peripheral blood. The receptors derive from a man in his 70s with active COVID-19.

V is TRBV5-8 and J is TRBJ1-6; 11 bases align to TRBD1. This CDR3 has 15 residues. From germline, CDR1 is SGHTS and CDR2 YDEGEE. The trim removed 8 bases at V and 5 bases at J, leaving 6 bases unmatched. CDR3 protein: CASSPGQGDNSPLHF. The CDR3 nucleotides are TGTGCCAGTTCCCCGGGACAGGGGGATAATTCACCCCTCCACTTT.

The V gene is TRBV18, the J gene TRBJ2-7, with 7 bases matching TRBD2. The CDR3 totals 14 residues. Germline CDR1 and CDR2: KGHSH and LQKENI. The trim removed 3 bases at V and 2 bases at J, leaving 4 bases unmatched. The CDR3 loop reads CASSPATSTYEQYF. CDR3 nucleotide sequence: TGTGCCAGCTCACCCGCGACTAGCACCTACGAGCAGTACTTC.

The chain links TRBV6-5 to TRBJ2-5, with 7 bases lining up with TRBD2. Unmatched junction bases numbered 1, after V lost 0 bases and J lost 3 bases. Germline loops: CDR1 MNHEY, CDR2 SVGAGI. This CDR3 is built from 14 residues. CDR3 residues: CASSYSGREETQYF. In nucleotides, the CDR3 is TGTGCCAGCAGTTACTCGGGGAGGGAAGAGACCCAGTACTTC.

J is TRBJ2-1 and V is TRBV11-2; 7 bases are a match to TRBD2. Germline lookup yields CDR1 SGHAT and CDR2 FQNNGV. The CDR3 is 14 amino acids. V lost 4 bases to trimming and J lost 10 bases; unmatched junction nucleotides: 10. The CDR3 DNA reads TGTGCCAGCAGCTCTCTCCTCCGGACTAGGGAGCAGTTCTTC. Its translation is CASSSLLRTREQFF. The full variable domain, with the rest looked up from reference TRBV11-2 and TRBJ2-1, is EAGVAQSPRYKIIEKRQSVAFWCNPISGHATLYWYQQILGQGPKLLIQFQNNGVVDDSQLPKDRFSAERLKGVDSTLKIQPAKLEDSAVYLCASSSLLRTREQFFGPGTRLTVL.

The chain carries TRBV10-1 and TRBJ2-2; 9 nucleotides align to TRBD1. The V segment lost 5 bases and the J segment 2 bases; nucleotides outside the gene matches: 3. This CDR3 is built from 15 residues. The germline gives CDR1 WNHNN, CDR2 SYGVQD (reference sequence). CDR3: CASSSGQGNTGELFF. The CDR3 nucleotides read TGCGCCAGCAGTTCGGGACAGGGTAACACCGGGGAGCTGTTTTTT.

This clone has a single count. The chain couples TRBV7-8 to TRBJ2-7; 8 bases fit TRBD2. The length of the CDR3 is 15 residues. With V trimmed by 4 bases and J by 1 base, 6 bases remained unmatched. Germline V lookup: CDR1 SGHVS, CDR2 FQNEAQ. The CDR3 is CASSSSRGRSYEQYF. CDR3 nucleotide sequence: TGTGCCAGCAGCTCGTCTCGCGGGAGGTCCTACGAGCAGTACTTC.

The chain couples TRBV7-9 to TRBJ2-1; TRBD2 agrees at 8 bases. Germline V gene data show CDR1 as SEHNR and CDR2 as FQNEAQ (reference sequence). V dropped 5 bases and J dropped 4; count of bases not matched to a gene: 16. The CDR3 totals 18 residues. The DNA of the CDR3 is TGTGCCAGCAGCGGGCCTAGCGGGCATAGCTCTTTTTACAATGAGCAGTTCTTC. Translating it yields CASSGPSGHSSFYNEQFF.

This clone was seen once. This rearrangement joins TRBV18 to TRBJ1-2; 9 bases map to TRBD1. Germline assignment: CDR1 KGHSH and CDR2 LQKENI. The CDR3 is 14 amino acids. V shed 8 bases, J shed 4 bases, and the junction held 8 bases outside the gene matches. CDR3 in DNA: TGTGCCAGCATTCCCCGGGACAGGGTCTATGGCTACACCTTC. This translates into CASIPRDRVYGYTF.

The V and J genes are TRBV28 and TRBJ2-7, with a weak D call TRBD2 (6 bases). The V end was cut by 2 bases, the J end by 2 bases, with 13 bases between. The CDR3 is 15 amino acids. Germline loops: CDR1 MDHEN, CDR2 SYDVKM. CDR3 loop: CASSLPGRKAYEQYF. The CDR3 DNA sequence: TGTGCCAGCAGTTTACCAGGGAGGAAAGCCTACGAGCAGTACTTC.

This sequence joins TRBV6-2 or TRBV6-3 and TRBJ2-7; 11 nucleotides line up with TRBD2. The V gene's germline CDR1 is MNHEY and CDR2 SVGEGT. Trimming removed 6 bases from V and 5 bases from J; junction bases left unmatched: 9. This CDR3 comprises 15 residues. The CDR3 DNA reads as TGTGCCAGCAGCCTCACTAGCGGGAGCATCAACGAGCAGTACTTC. Its protein is CASSLTSGSINEQYF.

V usage is TRBV5-6 and J usage is TRBJ2-7, with 7 bases aligning to TRBD1. V lost 4 bases to trimming and J lost 0 bases; unmatched junction nucleotides: 4. This CDR3 has 14 residues. Germline V gene lookup returns CDR1 SGHDT and CDR2 YYEEEE. The CDR3 region is CASSPGQASYEQYF. For the CDR3, the DNA is TGTGCCAGCAGCCCCGGACAGGCCTCCTACGAGCAGTACTTC.

The chain uses TRBV28 and TRBJ2-6; TRBD1 agrees at 7 bases. V trimming: 5 bases; J trimming: 0 bases; junction bases outside the gene matches: 1. In germline, CDR1 is MDHEN, CDR2 SYDVKM. The length of the CDR3 is 15 residues. The CDR3 protein is CASSGQDSGANVLTF. The CDR3 nucleotides read TGTGCCAGCAGTGGACAGGACTCTGGGGCCAACGTCCTGACTTTC.

The chain combines TRBV2 with TRBJ2-3, with D possibly matching TRBD1 (6 bases). Germline CDR1 SNHLY, CDR2 FYNNEI. Between the trimmed V and J ends, which lost 0 bases and 1 base, there was a span of 8 bases. This CDR3 comprises 15 residues. CDR3 amino acids: CASSEAQGGTDTQYF. For the CDR3, the DNA is TGTGCCAGCAGTGAAGCACAGGGAGGCACAGATACGCAGTATTTT.

The chain has TRBV7-2 and TRBJ2-7, with a tentative D call TRBD1 (5 bases). The CDR3 extends over 14 amino acids. Germline V gene lookup returns CDR1 SGHTA and CDR2 FQGNSA. The V end was cut by 4 bases, the J end by 1 base, with 11 bases between. The CDR3 DNA sequence: TGTGCCAGCAGCTACCGACAGATATCCTACGAGCAGTACTTC. Encoded protein: CASSYRQISYEQYF.

The rearrangement joins TRBV6-2 or TRBV6-3 to TRBJ1-1; 10 nucleotides match TRBD1. The junction had 6 bases not matched to a gene; V was cut back by 1 base and J by 4 bases. The CDR3 consists of 16 residues. From germline, CDR1 is MNHEY and CDR2 SVGEGT. CDR3 coding DNA: TGTGCCAGCAGTTACTATCTGACAGGGGGCTCCACTGAAGCTTTCTTT. Translating it yields CASSYYLTGGSTEAFF.

V usage is TRBV4-1 and J usage is TRBJ2-1, with a weak D call TRBD1 (6 bases). CDR3 length: 15 amino acids. Trimming pared 4 bases from V and 7 bases from J, leaving 17 bases between. Germline V gene lookup returns CDR1 MGHRA and CDR2 YSYEKL. CDR3 DNA sequence: TGCGCCAGCAGCCCGGTCGTGACAGGCACAAATGAGCAGTTCTTC. This gives the protein CASSPVVTGTNEQFF.

This clone was detected only once. J is TRBJ1-1 and V is TRBV5-1; maybe TRBD1 (5 bases). This CDR3 spans 13 amino acids. Germline-derived CDR1 and CDR2 are SGHRS and YFSETQ. V was pared by 3 bases and J by 5 bases, with 11 bases between. As DNA, the CDR3 is TGCGCCAGCAGCTCGACGGACATAACTGAAGCTTTCTTT. This sequence encodes CASSSTDITEAFF.

The chain links TRBV7-9 to TRBJ2-2, with TRBD1 as a possible D gene (6 bases). Trimming left V 5 bases short and J 5 bases short, with 21 bases between. Germline V gives CDR1 SEHNR, CDR2 FQNEAQ (reference sequence). This CDR3 has 17 amino acids. Written as DNA, the CDR3 is TGTGCCAGCAGCCGCACCGAGACAGGCTACGAGACCGGGGAGCTGTTTTTT. Protein product: CASSRTETGYETGELFF.

The rearrangement joins TRBV9 to TRBJ2-7, with 12 bases lining up with TRBD1. This CDR3 spans 14 amino acids. CDR1 and CDR2 from the germline V gene are SGDLS and YYNGEE. Unmatched junction bases numbered 4, after V lost 2 bases and J lost 7 bases. The CDR3 DNA reads TGTGCCAGCAGCGTGGGACAGGGGGCGCGGGAGCAGTACTTC. Protein product: CASSVGQGAREQYF. Combining the CDR3 with reference TRBV9 and TRBJ2-7 gives the whole variable domain DSGVTQTPKHLITATGQRVTLRCSPRSGDLSVYWYQQSLDQGLQFLIQYYNGEERAKGNILERFSAQQFPDLHSELNLSSLELGDSALYFCASSVGQGAREQYFGPGTRLTVT.